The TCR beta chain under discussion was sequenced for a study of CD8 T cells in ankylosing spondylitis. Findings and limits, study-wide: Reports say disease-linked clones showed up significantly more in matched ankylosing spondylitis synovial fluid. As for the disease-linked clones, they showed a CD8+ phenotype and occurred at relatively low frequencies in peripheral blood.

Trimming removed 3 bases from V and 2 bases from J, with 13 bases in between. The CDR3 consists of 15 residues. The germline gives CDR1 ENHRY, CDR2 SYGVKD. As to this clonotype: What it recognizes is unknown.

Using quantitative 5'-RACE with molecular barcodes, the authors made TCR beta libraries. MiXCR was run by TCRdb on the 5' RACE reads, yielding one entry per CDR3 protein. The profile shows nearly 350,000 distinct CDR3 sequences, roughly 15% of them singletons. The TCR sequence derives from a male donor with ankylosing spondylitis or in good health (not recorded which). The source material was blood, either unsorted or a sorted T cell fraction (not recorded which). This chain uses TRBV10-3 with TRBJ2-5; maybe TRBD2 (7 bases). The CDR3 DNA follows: TGTGCCATCAGTGATGGGGGGGGGCCGCAAGAGACCCAGTACTTC. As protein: CAISDGGGPQETQYF.